The 31 T cell receptor beta chains presented below share a single source sample, sequenced in a study of blood T cell repertoires in COVID-19. Assay used: immunoSEQ multiplex PCR; TCRdb lists only in-frame clones, some missing. This table has 300,000 or so clones, roughly 83% appearing once. The specimen sequenced was peripheral blood. These receptors were obtained from a woman aged 45-65 years with acute or convalescent COVID-19.

The chain has TRBV7-9 and TRBJ2-2; TRBD1 might be the D (6 bases). This CDR3 is built from 17 residues. Germline V gene lookup returns CDR1 SEHNR and CDR2 FQNEAQ (reference sequence). V was clipped by 5 bases and J by 7 bases, with 23 bases between them. The CDR3 sequence is CASSTRSWGRQDGELFF. The CDR3 DNA reads as TGTGCCAGCAGCACCCGAAGCTGGGGGCGTCAAGACGGGGAGCTGTTTTTT.

In this sample, this clone turned up once. The chain uses TRBV5-1 and TRBJ2-5; TRBD2 matches 11 bases. The germline gives CDR1 SGHRS, CDR2 YFSETQ. The CDR3 totals 15 residues. V shed 4 bases, J shed 10 bases, and the junction held 12 bases outside the gene matches. DNA for the CDR3: TGCGCCAGCAGCCCCGGGACTAGCGGAGTGACGGGCCAGTACTTC. This translates into CASSPGTSGVTGQYF.

The J gene is TRBJ1-5, the V gene TRBV2; D is unresolved. CDR3 length: 14 amino acids. V was clipped by 3 bases and J by 4 bases, with 10 bases between them. CDR1 is SNHLY, CDR2 FYNNEI, per germline. For the CDR3, the DNA is TGTGCCAGCAGTGATGAGGGCTATAATCAGCCCCAGCATTTT. Its translation: CASSDEGYNQPQHF.

The chain uses TRBV2 and TRBJ2-7; D may be TRBD1 (7 bases). This CDR3 contains 13 residues. Germline assignment: CDR1 SNHLY and CDR2 FYNNEI. The V end was cut by 8 bases, the J end by 13 bases, with 24 bases between. CDR3 residues: CASLAPGDSSFYF. CDR3 coding DNA: TGTGCCAGCCTAGCCCCGGGGGACAGCTCGTTTTACTTC. Full variable domain (outside the CDR3, taken from reference TRBV2 and TRBJ2-7): EPEVTQTPSHQVTQMGQEVILRCVPISNHLYFYWYRQILGQKVEFLVSFYNNEISEKSEIFDDQFSVERPDGSNFTLKIRSTKLEDSAMYFCASLAPGDSSFYFGPGTRLTVT.

The chain links TRBV4-3 to TRBJ2-7; D unclear. V was cut by 1 base and J by 3 bases, with 7 bases left in between. The germline gives CDR1 LGHNA, CDR2 YSLEER. The CDR3 totals 13 residues. CDR3 DNA: TGCGCCAGCAGCCAAGGACTGATCTACGAGCAGTACTTC. Translating gives CASSQGLIYEQYF.

This chain connects TRBV19 to TRBJ2-1, with 8 bases that match TRBD1. In germline, CDR1 is LNHDA, CDR2 SQIVND (reference sequence). With 5 bases clipped from V and 5 bases from J, the junction kept 5 bases outside the gene matches. The CDR3 is made up of 14 amino acids. As DNA, the CDR3 is TGTGCCAGTAGTGCGGGACAGGCGCACAATGAGCAGTTCTTC. It yields the protein CASSAGQAHNEQFF. The full variable domain, in which reference TRBV19 and TRBJ2-1 provide the parts outside the CDR3, is DGGITQSPKYLFRKEGQNVTLSCEQNLNHDAMYWYRQDPGQGLRLIYYSQIVNDFQKGDIAEGYSVSREKKESFPLTVTSAQKNPTAFYLCASSAGQAHNEQFFGPGTRLTVL.

The chain combines TRBV28 with TRBJ2-1; D remains ambiguous. The CDR3 is 14 amino acids. The V gene's germline CDR1 is MDHEN and CDR2 SYDVKM. Trimming shortened V by 6 bases and J by 4 bases, and 13 bases separated the two germline ends. CDR3 sequence (DNA): TGTGCCAGCAGGGAGCTCTCCGTTTACAATGAGCAGTTCTTC. As protein: CASRELSVYNEQFF.

On this clone: Other DNA sequences in the sample encode the same CDR3. CDR3 sequence (DNA): TGTGCCAGCAGTTTCCGGGGAGCCAACACTGAAGCTTTCTTT. Translation gives CASSFRGANTEAFF. This chain links TRBV27 with TRBJ1-1, with unresolved D. V was clipped by 3 bases and J by 2 bases, with 10 bases between them. Germline V gene sequence: CDR1 MNHEY, CDR2 SMNVEV (reference sequence). The CDR3 consists of 14 residues.

This chain connects TRBV7-2 to TRBJ2-3; 16 nucleotides line up with TRBD2. In germline, CDR1 is SGHTA, CDR2 FQGNSA. Trimming at V came to 5 bases and at J to 4 bases, leaving 6 bases not matched to a gene. This CDR3 contains 17 residues. The CDR3 sequence is CASSASGLAGGADTQYF. The CDR3 coding sequence is TGTGCCAGCAGCGCCTCGGGACTAGCGGGAGGGGCAGATACGCAGTATTTT.

The chain couples TRBV27 to TRBJ2-5; TRBD1 is a possible D gene (6 bases). The V end was cut by 5 bases, the J end by 2 bases, with 18 bases between. In germline, CDR1 is MNHEY, CDR2 SMNVEV (reference sequence). This CDR3 spans 16 amino acids. This CDR3 is CASSPFDRLTQETQYF. The CDR3, as DNA: TGTGCCAGCAGTCCCTTCGACAGGCTGACACAAGAGACCCAGTACTTC.

The J gene is TRBJ2-5, the V gene TRBV7-6, with D maybe TRBD2 (5 bases). Trimming stripped 6 bases from V and 3 bases from J, with 20 bases between. The length of the CDR3 is 16 residues. Per the germline V gene, CDR1 is SGHVS and CDR2 is FNYEAQ. This chain's CDR3 is CASRSSIGIRKETQYF. As DNA, the CDR3 is TGTGCCAGCAGGTCCAGTATCGGGATTAGAAAAGAGACCCAGTACTTC. The whole variable domain, remainder taken from reference TRBV7-6 and TRBJ2-5, is GAGVSQSPRYKVTKRGQDVALRCDPISGHVSLYWYRQALGQGPEFLTYFNYEAQQDKSGLPNDRFSAERPEGSISTLTIQRTEQRDSAMYRCASRSSIGIRKETQYFGPGTRLLVL.

The chain uses TRBV28 and TRBJ1-2; 9 positions agree with TRBD1. The CDR3 spans 13 residues. Germline V gene sequence: CDR1 MDHEN, CDR2 SYDVKM. Germline trimming cut 4 bases from V and 7 bases from J; bases unmatched to any gene: 4. The CDR3 region has the DNA TGTGCCAGCAGTTGGGGACAGGGTTTTGGCTACACCTTC. It is translated as CASSWGQGFGYTF.

The J gene is TRBJ2-1, the V gene TRBV6-5; 11 bases fit TRBD2. There are 15 residues in the CDR3. The J segment lost 7 bases and the V segment lost 6 bases, leaving 8 bases of the junction unmatched. From germline, CDR1 is MNHEY and CDR2 SVGAGI. The CDR3 bases are TGTGCCAGCAGAATAGGGACTAGCGGACGAAATGAGCAGTTCTTC. It specifies CASRIGTSGRNEQFF.

The V gene is TRBV6-5, the J gene TRBJ2-5; a weak D match, TRBD2 (5 bases). The germline V gene encodes CDR1 MNHEY and CDR2 SVGAGI. CDR3 length: 14 residues. Trimming removed 7 bases at V and 2 bases at J, with 14 bases between. Here the CDR3 reads CASTERSGQETQYF. The CDR3 DNA sequence: TGTGCCAGCACGGAGCGGTCGGGGCAAGAGACCCAGTACTTC.

The CDR3: CASSFRGNYGYTF. The CDR3 DNA sequence: TGCGCCAGCAGCTTCAGGGGTAACTATGGCTACACCTTC. The chain has TRBV5-1 and TRBJ1-2; possible D gene TRBD1, 6 bases. CDR3 length equals 13 residues. Trimming removed 2 bases from V and 1 base from J, with 6 bases in between. The germline CDR1 and CDR2 sequences are SGHRS and YFSETQ.

This chain links TRBV28 with TRBJ2-7, with TRBD2 as a possible D gene (5 bases). The CDR3 is made up of 15 amino acids. Germline V gives CDR1 MDHEN, CDR2 SYDVKM. V was pared by 2 bases and J by 2 bases, with 13 bases between. The CDR3 region has the DNA TGTGCCAGCAGTTTAGGTGGGAGTGGGACCTACGAGCAGTACTTC. This translates into CASSLGGSGTYEQYF.

In this sample, this clone turned up once. In nucleotides, the CDR3 is TGTGCCAGTAGCCTCACTAGGGACTACAATGAGCAGTTCTTC. It translates to CASSLTRDYNEQFF. The V gene is TRBV19, the J gene TRBJ2-1, with D perhaps matching TRBD2 (5 bases). The germline V gene encodes CDR1 LNHDA and CDR2 SQIVND (reference sequence). This CDR3 has 14 amino acids. Trimming removed 6 bases from V and 3 bases from J, with 12 bases in between.

This chain links TRBV7-8 with TRBJ1-3; maybe TRBD1 (5 bases). Germline CDR1 SGHVS, CDR2 FQNEAQ. CDR3 size: 17 residues. V lost 1 base and J 4 bases, leaving 17 bases between the germline ends. CDR3 sequence: CASSLGRGAGEGNTIYF. In nucleotides, the CDR3 is TGTGCCAGCAGCTTAGGTCGCGGGGCGGGAGAAGGAAACACCATATATTTT.

The chain employs TRBV6-5 and TRBJ2-1, with 10 positions matching TRBD1. The CDR3 is made up of 15 amino acids. With 6 bases clipped from V and 4 bases from J, the junction kept 6 bases outside the gene matches. From germline, CDR1 is MNHEY and CDR2 SVGAGI. The CDR3 reads CASRIPGQGYNEQFF. The CDR3 DNA reads TGTGCCAGCAGAATACCGGGACAGGGGTACAATGAGCAGTTCTTC.

The CDR3 is CASSQEWARGAPQHF. CDR3 bases: TGCGCCAGCAGCCAAGAATGGGCTCGTGGGGCGCCGCAGCATTTT. The chain is built from TRBV4-3 and TRBJ1-5; possibly TRBD1 for D (5 bases). V was clipped by 0 bases and J by 13 bases, with 19 bases between them. The CDR3 length is 15 residues. The germline CDR1 and CDR2 sequences are LGHNA and YSLEER.

V is TRBV4-1 and J is TRBJ2-1; perhaps TRBD2 as D (7 bases). The V end lost 3 bases, the J end lost 14 bases, and 29 bases lay between the germline ends. The CDR3 covers 17 residues. Germline V CDR1 and CDR2: MGHRA, YSYEKL. CDR3 nucleotides: TGCGCCAGCAGCCACCCCCTGGGAGGACGGGAGGCTACAGGGAAGTTCTTC. This sequence encodes CASSHPLGGREATGKFF.

V and J are TRBV28 and TRBJ2-7; 7 positions match TRBD1. This CDR3 spans 14 amino acids. V lost 7 bases and J lost 3; bases outside the gene matches: 9. Looked up from germline, CDR1 is MDHEN and CDR2 is SYDVKM. The CDR3 spells CASIQDRTDYEQYF. DNA for the CDR3: TGTGCCAGCATCCAGGACAGGACGGACTACGAGCAGTACTTC.

The gene calls are TRBV28 and TRBJ2-5; 12 nucleotides align to TRBD2. The germline V gene encodes CDR1 MDHEN and CDR2 SYDVKM. CDR3 length: 14 amino acids. V gave up 5 bases and J gave up 6 bases; unmatched junction bases: 4. The chain's CDR3 is CASSPSGRGKTQYF. The CDR3 DNA is TGTGCCAGCAGTCCTAGCGGGAGGGGCAAGACCCAGTACTTC.

The chain recombines TRBV6-6 with TRBJ2-1; 8 nucleotides align to TRBD2. J lost 12 bases, V lost 6 bases, and 13 bases had no gene match. This CDR3 region has 14 residues. Germline-derived CDR1 and CDR2 are MNHNY and SVGAGI (reference sequence). The CDR3 coding sequence is TGTGCCAGCAGCACCCCCGGACTAGCTGACTTGCAGTTCTTC. This gives the protein CASSTPGLADLQFF.

As to this clone: One junction end does not reproduce the germline sequence, and a read error may be involved. The rearrangement uses TRBV5-8 and TRBJ1-5; TRBD1 aligns across 7 bases. This CDR3 is built from 15 residues. Germline CDR1 SGHTS, CDR2 YDEGEE. The CDR3 bases are TGTGCCAGCACCTTGAACTGGTGGGACAGCCGCCAACAGCATTTT. Its protein is CASTLNWWDSRQQHF.

The chain links TRBV2 to TRBJ2-7; TRBD1 matches 9 bases. In germline, CDR1 is SNHLY, CDR2 FYNNEI. With V trimmed by 7 bases and J by 4 bases, 11 bases remained unmatched. CDR3 length: 15 residues. The CDR3 DNA reads as TGTGCCAGCACCCTGGCGGGACAGGGTGGATACGAGCAGTACTTC. It codes for CASTLAGQGGYEQYF.

The CDR3 nucleotides are TGTGCCACCAGCAGAGAGAAGGGGATCTACGAGCAGTACTTC. This sequence encodes CATSREKGIYEQYF. V is TRBV15 and J is TRBJ2-7; the D gene is possibly TRBD1 (5 bases). Germline V gene sequence: CDR1 LNHNV, CDR2 YYDKDF (reference sequence). The CDR3 consists of 14 residues. The ends were cut back, 0 bases at V and 3 bases at J, with 9 bases in the middle.

In its sample, this clone was seen many times. The chain couples TRBV18 to TRBJ2-5; 7 bases agree with TRBD1. The CDR3 spans 16 residues. Germline CDR1 KGHSH, CDR2 LQKENI. Trimming took 3 bases from V and 2 from J; bases not matched to a gene: 9. CDR3 nucleotides: TGTGCCAGCTCACCCCGGGACAGAATAATACAAGAGACCCAGTACTTC. Its translation is CASSPRDRIIQETQYF. The complete variable domain, with remaining parts taken from reference TRBV18 and TRBJ2-5, reads NAGVMQNPRHLVRRRGQEARLRCSPMKGHSHVYWYRQLPEEGLKFMVYLQKENIIDESGMPKERFSAEFPKEGPSILRIQQVVRGDSAAYFCASSPRDRIIQETQYFGPGTRLLVL.

This rearrangement joins TRBV24-1 to TRBJ2-2, with 12 bases identical to TRBD2. Trimming removed 3 bases from V and 1 base from J; junction bases left unmatched: 11. The CDR3 is 20 residues long. Germline assignment: CDR1 KGHDR and CDR2 SFDVKD. CDR3 region: CATSDVPGLAGPLNTGELFF. DNA for the CDR3: TGTGCCACCAGTGATGTACCGGGACTAGCGGGCCCCTTGAACACCGGGGAGCTGTTTTTT.

The sample holds a few counts of this clone. The V call is TRBV7-9, the J call TRBJ2-1, with D unresolved. CDR3 length: 13 residues. V was shortened by 5 bases and J by 2 bases, with 7 bases between the two germline ends. The germline gives CDR1 SEHNR, CDR2 FQNEAQ (reference sequence). The CDR3 nucleotides read TGTGCCAGCAGCCCGGGTACCTACAATGAGCAGTTCTTC. Translated, it gives CASSPGTYNEQFF. The full variable domain, with the rest looked up from reference TRBV7-9 and TRBJ2-1, is DTGVSQNPRHKITKRGQNVTFRCDPISEHNRLYWYRQTLGQGPEFLTYFQNEAQLEKSRLLSDRFSAERPKGSFSTLEIQRTEQGDSAMYLCASSPGTYNEQFFGPGTRLTVL.

The chain employs TRBV5-4 and TRBJ2-1; the match to TRBD2 covers 13 bases. Germline CDR1 and CDR2: SGHNT and YYREEE (reference sequence). Trimming at V came to 4 bases and at J to 0 bases, leaving 4 bases not matched to a gene. This CDR3 is built from 17 residues. In nucleotides, the CDR3 is TGTGCCAGCAGCCCAGGGACTAGCGGGATCTCCTACAATGAGCAGTTCTTC. It yields the protein CASSPGTSGISYNEQFF.